This T cell receptor (beta chain) was found in a study of T cells after yellow fever vaccination. TCRdb processed the 5' RACE reads anew with MiXCR; each CDR3 protein has one entry. This sample yields about 120,000 distinct CDR3 sequences, of which approximately 8.4% are seen a single time; 25% belongs to the top ten. Trimming cost V 6 bases and J 4 bases; bases outside gene matches: 10. The CDR3 totals 16 residues. This clonotype has more than one count but fewer than ten. This TCR was recovered from a man aged 25 to 40 who received the YFV17D yellow fever vaccine. This chain connects TRBV12-3 or TRBV12-4 to TRBJ2-2, with 8 bases fitting TRBD2. The source material was CD8+ T cells sorted from PBMCs, sampled 45 days after the yellow fever booster vaccination. CDR3 region: CASRPPGGGSTGELFF. In nucleotides, the CDR3 is TGTGCCAGCAGACCTCCGGGGGGGGGAAGCACCGGGGAGCTGTTTTTT.